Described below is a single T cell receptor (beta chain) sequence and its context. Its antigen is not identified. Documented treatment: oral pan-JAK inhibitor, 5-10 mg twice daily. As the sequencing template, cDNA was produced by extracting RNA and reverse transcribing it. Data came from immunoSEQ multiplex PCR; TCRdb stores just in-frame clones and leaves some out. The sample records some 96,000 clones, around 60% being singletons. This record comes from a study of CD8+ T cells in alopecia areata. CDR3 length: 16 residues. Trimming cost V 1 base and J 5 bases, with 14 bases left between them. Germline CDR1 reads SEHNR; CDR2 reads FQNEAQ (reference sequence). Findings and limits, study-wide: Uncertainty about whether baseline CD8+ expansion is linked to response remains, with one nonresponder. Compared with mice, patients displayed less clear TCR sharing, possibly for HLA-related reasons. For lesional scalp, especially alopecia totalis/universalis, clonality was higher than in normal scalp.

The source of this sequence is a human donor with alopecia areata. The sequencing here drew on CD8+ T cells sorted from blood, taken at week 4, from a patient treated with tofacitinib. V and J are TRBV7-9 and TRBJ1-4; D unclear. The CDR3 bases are TGTGCCAGCAGCTTAGGGGCCCAGAGCAGCAATGAAAAACTGTTTTTT. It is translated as CASSLGAQSSNEKLFF.